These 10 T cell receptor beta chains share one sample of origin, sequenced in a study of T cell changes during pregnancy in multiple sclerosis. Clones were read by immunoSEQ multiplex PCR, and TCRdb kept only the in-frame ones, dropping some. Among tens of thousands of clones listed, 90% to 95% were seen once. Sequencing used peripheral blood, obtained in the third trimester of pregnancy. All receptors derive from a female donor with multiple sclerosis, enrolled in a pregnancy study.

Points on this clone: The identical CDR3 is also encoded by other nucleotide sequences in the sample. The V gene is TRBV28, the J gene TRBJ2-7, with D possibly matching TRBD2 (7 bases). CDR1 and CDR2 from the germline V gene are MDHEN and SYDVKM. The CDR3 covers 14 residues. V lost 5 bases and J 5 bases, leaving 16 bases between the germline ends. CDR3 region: CASSRGAGADEQYF. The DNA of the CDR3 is TGTGCCAGCAGTCGGGGGGCGGGGGCGGACGAGCAGTACTTC.

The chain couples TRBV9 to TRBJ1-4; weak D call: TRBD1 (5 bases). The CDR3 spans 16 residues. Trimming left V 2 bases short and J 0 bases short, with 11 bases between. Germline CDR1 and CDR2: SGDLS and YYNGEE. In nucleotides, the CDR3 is TGTGCCAGCAGCGTGGGCAGGGCTACAACTAATGAAAAACTGTTTTTT. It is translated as CASSVGRATTNEKLFF.

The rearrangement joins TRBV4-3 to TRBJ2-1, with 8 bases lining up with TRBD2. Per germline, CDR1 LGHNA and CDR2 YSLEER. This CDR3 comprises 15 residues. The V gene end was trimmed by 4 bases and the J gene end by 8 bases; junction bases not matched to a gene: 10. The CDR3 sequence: CASSLTSGANDEQFF. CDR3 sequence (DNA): TGCGCCAGCAGCCTAACTAGCGGAGCAAACGATGAGCAGTTCTTC.

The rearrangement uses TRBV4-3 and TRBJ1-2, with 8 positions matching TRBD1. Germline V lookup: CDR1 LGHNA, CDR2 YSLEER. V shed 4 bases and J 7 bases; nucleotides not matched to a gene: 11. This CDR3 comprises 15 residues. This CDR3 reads CASSPRQSGGAGYTF. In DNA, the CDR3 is TGCGCCAGCAGCCCAAGGCAATCAGGGGGCGCTGGCTACACCTTC.

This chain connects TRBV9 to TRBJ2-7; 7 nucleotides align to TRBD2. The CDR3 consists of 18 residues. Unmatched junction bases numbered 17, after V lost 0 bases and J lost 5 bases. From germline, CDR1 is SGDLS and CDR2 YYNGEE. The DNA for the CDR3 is TGTGCCAGCAGCGTAGGACTAGCCGGAGGCGCCAAGTTAAACGAGCAGTACTTC. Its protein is CASSVGLAGGAKLNEQYF.

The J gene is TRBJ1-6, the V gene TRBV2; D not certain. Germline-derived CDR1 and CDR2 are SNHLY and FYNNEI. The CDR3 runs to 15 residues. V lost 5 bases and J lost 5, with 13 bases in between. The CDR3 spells CASSTRRVNNSPLHF. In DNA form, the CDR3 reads TGTGCCAGCAGTACGCGGAGAGTTAATAATTCACCCCTCCACTTT. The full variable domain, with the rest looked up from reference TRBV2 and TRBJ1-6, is EPEVTQTPSHQVTQMGQEVILRCVPISNHLYFYWYRQILGQKVEFLVSFYNNEISEKSEIFDDQFSVERPDGSNFTLKIRSTKLEDSAMYFCASSTRRVNNSPLHFGNGTRLTVT.

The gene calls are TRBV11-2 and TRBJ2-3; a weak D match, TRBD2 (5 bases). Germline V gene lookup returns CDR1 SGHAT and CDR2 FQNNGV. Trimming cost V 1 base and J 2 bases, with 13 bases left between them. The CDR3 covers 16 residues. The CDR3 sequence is CASSLGPLANTDTQYF. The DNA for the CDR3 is TGTGCCAGCAGCTTAGGCCCTCTAGCCAACACAGATACGCAGTATTTT.

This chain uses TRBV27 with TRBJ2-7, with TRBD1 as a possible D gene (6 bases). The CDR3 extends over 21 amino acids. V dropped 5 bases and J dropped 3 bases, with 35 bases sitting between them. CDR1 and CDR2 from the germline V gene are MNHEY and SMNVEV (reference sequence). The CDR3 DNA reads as TGTGCCAGCAGTCCGACAGATACAGGGAAGACAACTAGTATCTATCTCTACGAGCAGTACTTC. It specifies CASSPTDTGKTTSIYLYEQYF.

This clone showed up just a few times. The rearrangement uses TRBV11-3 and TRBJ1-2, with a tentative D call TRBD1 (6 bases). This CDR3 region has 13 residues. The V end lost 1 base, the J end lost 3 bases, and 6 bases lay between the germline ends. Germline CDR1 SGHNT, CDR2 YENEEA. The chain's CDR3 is CASSLAGDYGYTF. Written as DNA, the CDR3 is TGTGCCAGCAGCTTAGCAGGGGACTATGGCTACACCTTC. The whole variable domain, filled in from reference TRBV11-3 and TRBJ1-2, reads EAGVVQSPRYKIIEKKQPVAFWCNPISGHNTLYWYLQNLGQGPELLIRYENEEAVDDSQLPKDRFSAERLKGVDSTLKIQPAELGDSAVYLCASSLAGDYGYTFGSGTRLTVV.

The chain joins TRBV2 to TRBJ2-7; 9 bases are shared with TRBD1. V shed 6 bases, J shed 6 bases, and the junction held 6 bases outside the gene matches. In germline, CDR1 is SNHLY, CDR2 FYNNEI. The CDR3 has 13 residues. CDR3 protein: CASRGTGTGEQYF. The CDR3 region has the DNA TGTGCCAGCAGAGGGACAGGGACGGGCGAGCAGTACTTC.